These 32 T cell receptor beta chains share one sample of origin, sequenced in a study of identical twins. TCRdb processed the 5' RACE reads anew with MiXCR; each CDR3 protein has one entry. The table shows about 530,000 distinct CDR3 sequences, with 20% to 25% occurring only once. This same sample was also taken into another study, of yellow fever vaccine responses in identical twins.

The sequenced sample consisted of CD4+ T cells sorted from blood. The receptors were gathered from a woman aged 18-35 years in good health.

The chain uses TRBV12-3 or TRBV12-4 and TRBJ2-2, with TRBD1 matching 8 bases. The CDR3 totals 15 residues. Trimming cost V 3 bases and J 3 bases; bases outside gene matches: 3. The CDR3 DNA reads TGTGCCAGCAGTTTCAACAGGGGGTACACCGGGGAGCTGTTTTTT. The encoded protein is CASSFNRGYTGELFF.

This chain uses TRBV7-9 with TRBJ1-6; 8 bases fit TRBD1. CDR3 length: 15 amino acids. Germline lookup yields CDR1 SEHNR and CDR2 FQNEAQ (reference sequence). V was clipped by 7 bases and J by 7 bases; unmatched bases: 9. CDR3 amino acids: CASIQAGTGNSPLHF. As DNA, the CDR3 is TGTGCCAGCATCCAAGCCGGGACAGGCAATTCACCCCTCCACTTT.

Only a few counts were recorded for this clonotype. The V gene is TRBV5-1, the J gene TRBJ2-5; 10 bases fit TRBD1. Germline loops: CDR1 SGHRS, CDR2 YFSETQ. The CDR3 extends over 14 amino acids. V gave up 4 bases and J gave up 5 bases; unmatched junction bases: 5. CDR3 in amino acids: CASSPGQGFETQYF. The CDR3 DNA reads TGCGCCAGCAGCCCGGGACAGGGGTTTGAGACCCAGTACTTC.

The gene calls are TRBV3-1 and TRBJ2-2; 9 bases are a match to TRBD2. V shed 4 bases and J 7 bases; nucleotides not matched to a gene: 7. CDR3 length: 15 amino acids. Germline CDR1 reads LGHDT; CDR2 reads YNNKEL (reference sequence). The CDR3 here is CASSLGLAGIGELFF. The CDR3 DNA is TGTGCCAGCAGCCTGGGACTAGCTGGGATCGGGGAGCTGTTTTTT.

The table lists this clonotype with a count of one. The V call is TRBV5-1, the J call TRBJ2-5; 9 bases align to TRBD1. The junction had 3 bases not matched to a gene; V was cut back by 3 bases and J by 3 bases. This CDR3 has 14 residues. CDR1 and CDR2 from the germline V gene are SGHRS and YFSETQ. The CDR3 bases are TGCGCCAGCAGCTGGGACAGGGCAGAAGAGACCCAGTACTTC. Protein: CASSWDRAEETQYF.

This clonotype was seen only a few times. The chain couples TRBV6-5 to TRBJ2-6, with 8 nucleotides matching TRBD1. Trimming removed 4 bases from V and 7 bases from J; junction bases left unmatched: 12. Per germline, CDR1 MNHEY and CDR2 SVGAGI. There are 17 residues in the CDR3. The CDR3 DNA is TGTGCCAGCAGTTTGGGGACAGGCCAGAGACTAGCCAACGTCCTGACTTTC. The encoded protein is CASSLGTGQRLANVLTF.

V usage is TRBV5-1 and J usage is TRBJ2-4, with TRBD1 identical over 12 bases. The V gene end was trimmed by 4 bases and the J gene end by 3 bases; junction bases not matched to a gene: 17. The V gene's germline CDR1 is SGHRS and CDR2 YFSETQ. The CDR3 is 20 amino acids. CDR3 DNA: TGCGCCAGCAGCCAAACCAGCGCCGGGACAGGGGGCGTCGACAAAAACATTCAGTACTTC. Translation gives CASSQTSAGTGGVDKNIQYF.

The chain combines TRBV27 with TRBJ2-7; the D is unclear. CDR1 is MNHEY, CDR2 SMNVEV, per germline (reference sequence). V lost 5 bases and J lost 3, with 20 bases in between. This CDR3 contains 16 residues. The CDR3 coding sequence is TGTGCCAGCAGTCCCACCCCCAGGAGTTCACTCTACGAGCAGTACTTC. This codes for CASSPTPRSSLYEQYF.

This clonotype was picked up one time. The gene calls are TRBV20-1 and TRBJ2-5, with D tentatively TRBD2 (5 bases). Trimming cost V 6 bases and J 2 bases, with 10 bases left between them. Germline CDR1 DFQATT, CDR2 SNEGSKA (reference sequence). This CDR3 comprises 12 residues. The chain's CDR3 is CSALSGQETQYF. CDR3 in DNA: TGCAGTGCACTATCGGGGCAAGAGACCCAGTACTTC.

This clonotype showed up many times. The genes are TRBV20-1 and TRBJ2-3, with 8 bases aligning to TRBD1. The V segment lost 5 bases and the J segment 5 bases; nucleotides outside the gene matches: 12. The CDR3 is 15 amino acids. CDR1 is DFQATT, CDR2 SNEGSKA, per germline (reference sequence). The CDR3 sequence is CSAENGQGGGDTQYF. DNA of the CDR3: TGCAGTGCTGAGAATGGACAGGGAGGAGGAGATACGCAGTATTTT.

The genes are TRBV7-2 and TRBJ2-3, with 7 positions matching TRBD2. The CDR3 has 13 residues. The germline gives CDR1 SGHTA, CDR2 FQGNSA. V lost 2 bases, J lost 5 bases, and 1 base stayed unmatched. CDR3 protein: CASSLWGGDTQYF. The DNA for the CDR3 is TGTGCCAGCAGCTTATGGGGGGGAGATACGCAGTATTTT.

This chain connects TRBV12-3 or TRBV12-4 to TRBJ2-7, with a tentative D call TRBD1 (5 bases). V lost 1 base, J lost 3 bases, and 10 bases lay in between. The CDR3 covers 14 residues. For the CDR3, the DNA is TGTGCCAGCAGTTTAGGTGGGGCTGGCTACGAGCAGTACGTC. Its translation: CASSLGGAGYEQYV.

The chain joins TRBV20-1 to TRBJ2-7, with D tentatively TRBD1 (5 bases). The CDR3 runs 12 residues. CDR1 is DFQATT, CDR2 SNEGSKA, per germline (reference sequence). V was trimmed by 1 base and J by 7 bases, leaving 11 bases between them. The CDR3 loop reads CSARVVRGEQYF. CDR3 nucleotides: TGCAGTGCTAGAGTTGTAAGGGGAGAGCAGTACTTC.

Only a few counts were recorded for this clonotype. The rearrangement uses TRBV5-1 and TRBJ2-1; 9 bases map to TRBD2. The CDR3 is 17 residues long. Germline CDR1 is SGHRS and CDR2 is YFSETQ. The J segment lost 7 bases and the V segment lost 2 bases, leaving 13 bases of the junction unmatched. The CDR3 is CASSFQGTSGFLNEQFF. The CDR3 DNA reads TGCGCCAGCAGCTTCCAGGGTACTAGCGGGTTTTTGAATGAGCAGTTCTTC.

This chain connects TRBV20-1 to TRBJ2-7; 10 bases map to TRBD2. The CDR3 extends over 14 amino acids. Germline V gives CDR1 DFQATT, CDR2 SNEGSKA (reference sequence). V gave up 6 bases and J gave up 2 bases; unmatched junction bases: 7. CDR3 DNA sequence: TGCAGTGCAACCCTAGCGGGGGCCGCCTACGAGCAGTACGTC. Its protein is CSATLAGAAYEQYV.

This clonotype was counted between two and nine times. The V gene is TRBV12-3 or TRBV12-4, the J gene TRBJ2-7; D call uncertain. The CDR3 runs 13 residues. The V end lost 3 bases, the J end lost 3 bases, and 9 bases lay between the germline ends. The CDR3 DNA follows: TGTGCCAGCAGTTTCCAGAATCGCTACGAGCAGTACTTC. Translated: CASSFQNRYEQYF.

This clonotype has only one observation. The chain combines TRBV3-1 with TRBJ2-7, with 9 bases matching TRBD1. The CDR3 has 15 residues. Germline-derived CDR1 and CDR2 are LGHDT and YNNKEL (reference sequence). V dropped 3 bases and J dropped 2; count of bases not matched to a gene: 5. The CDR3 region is CASSQTTGGPYEQYV. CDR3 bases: TGTGCCAGCAGCCAGACGACAGGGGGACCCTACGAGCAGTACGTC.

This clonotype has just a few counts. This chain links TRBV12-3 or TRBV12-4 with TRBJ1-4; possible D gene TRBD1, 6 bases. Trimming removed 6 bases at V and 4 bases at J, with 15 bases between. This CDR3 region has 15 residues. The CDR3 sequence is CASRPRQAGNEKLFF. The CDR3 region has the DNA TGTGCCAGCAGACCCCGACAGGCGGGTAATGAAAAACTGTTTTTT.

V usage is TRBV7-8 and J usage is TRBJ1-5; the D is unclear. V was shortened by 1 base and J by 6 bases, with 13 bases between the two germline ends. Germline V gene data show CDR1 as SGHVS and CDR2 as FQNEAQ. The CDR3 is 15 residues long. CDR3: CASSLGRAGGQPQHF. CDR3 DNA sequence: TGTGCCAGCAGCTTAGGAAGGGCGGGAGGTCAGCCCCAGCATTTT.

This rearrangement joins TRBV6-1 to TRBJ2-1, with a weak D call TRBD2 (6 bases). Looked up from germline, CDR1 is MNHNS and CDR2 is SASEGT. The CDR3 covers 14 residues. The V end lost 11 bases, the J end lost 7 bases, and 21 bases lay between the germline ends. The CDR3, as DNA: TGTGCCGCGCAATCGGGGGTAATATCTAATGAGCAGTTCTTC. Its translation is CAAQSGVISNEQFF.

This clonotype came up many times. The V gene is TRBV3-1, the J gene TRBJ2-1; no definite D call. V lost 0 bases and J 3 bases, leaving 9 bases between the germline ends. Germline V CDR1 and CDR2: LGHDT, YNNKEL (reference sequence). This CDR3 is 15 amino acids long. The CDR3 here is CASSQDGRNYNEQFF. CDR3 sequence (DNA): TGTGCCAGCAGCCAAGATGGGCGGAACTACAATGAGCAGTTCTTC.

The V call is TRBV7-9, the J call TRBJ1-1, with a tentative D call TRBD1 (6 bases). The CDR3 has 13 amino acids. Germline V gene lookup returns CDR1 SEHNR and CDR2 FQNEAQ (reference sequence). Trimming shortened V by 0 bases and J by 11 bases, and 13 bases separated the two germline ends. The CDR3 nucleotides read TGTGCCAGCAGCTTAGCGGTGGGACAATCGGCTTTCTTT. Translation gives CASSLAVGQSAFF.

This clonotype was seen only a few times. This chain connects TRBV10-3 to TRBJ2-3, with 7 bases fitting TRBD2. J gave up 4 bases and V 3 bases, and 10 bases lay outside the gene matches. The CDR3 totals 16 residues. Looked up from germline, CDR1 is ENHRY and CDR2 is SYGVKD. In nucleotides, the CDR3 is TGTGCCATCAGTGACCGGACGGGGGGAGAGGCAGATACGCAGTATTTT. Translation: CAISDRTGGEADTQYF.

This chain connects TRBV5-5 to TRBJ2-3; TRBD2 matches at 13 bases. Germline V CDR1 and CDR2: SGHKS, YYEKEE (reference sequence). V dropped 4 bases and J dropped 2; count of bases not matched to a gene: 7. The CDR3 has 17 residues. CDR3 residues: CASSKYGTSGTTDTQYF. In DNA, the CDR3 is TGTGCCAGCAGCAAGTACGGGACTAGCGGGACCACAGATACGCAGTATTTT.

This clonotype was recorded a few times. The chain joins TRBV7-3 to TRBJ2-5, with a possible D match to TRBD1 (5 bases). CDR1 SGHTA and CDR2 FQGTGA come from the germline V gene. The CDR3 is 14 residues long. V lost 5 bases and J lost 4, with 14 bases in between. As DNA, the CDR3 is TGTGCCAGCAGCCAGGGCCCGCCCCCAGAGACCCAGTACTTC. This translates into CASSQGPPPETQYF.

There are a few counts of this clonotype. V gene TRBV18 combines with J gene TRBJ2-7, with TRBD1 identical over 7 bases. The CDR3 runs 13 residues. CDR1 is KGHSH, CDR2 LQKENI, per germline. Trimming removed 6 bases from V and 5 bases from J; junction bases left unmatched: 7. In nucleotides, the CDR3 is TGTGCCAGCTCCAGACAGGGTCAGAACGAGCAGTACGTC. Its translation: CASSRQGQNEQYV.

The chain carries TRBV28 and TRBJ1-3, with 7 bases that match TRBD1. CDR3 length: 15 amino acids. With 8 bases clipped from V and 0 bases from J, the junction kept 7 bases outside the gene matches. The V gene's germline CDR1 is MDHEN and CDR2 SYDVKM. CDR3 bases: TGTGCCAGCGTGGACAGGCCAAACTCTGGAAACACCATATATTTT. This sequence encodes CASVDRPNSGNTIYF.

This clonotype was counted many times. The DNA for the CDR3 is TGCGCCAGCCGCCCCCAGGACGGATCCGGGGAGCTGTTTTTT. Amino acids: CASRPQDGSGELFF. The rearrangement links TRBV5-1 to TRBJ2-2; D is ambiguous. The CDR3 runs to 14 residues. In germline, CDR1 is SGHRS, CDR2 YFSETQ. Trimming left V 7 bases short and J 6 bases short, with 16 bases between.

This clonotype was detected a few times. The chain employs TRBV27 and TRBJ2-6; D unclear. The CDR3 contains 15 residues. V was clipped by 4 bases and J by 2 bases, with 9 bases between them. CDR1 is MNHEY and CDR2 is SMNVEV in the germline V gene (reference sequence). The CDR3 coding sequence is TGTGCCAGCAGTTCCTCCTCGGCTGGGGCCAACGTCCTGACTTTC. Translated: CASSSSSAGANVLTF.

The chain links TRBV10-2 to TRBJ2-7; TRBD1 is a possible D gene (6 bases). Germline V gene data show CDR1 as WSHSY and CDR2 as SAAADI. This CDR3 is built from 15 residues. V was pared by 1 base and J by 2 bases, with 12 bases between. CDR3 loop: CASSEYQQGPYEQYV. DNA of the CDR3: TGCGCCAGCAGTGAGTACCAACAGGGCCCCTACGAGCAGTACGTC.

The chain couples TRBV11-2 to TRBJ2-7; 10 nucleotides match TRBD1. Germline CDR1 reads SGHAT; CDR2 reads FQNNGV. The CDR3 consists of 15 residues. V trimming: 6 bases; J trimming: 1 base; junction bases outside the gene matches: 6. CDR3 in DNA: TGTGCCAGCAGGCTGACAGGGGGCTCATCCTACGAGCAGTACTTC. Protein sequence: CASRLTGGSSYEQYF.

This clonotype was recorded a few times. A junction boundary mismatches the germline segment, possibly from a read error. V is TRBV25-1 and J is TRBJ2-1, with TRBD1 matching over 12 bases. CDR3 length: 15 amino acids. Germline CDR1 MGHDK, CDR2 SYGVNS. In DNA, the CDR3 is TGTGCCAGCGCCGGGACAGGGGGCTCCCACAATGAGCAGTTCTTC. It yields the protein CASAGTGGSHNEQFF.